This T cell receptor (beta chain) derives from a study of T cells expressing NK-cell markers. Across the whole study: In sorted CD3+CD56+NKG2C+, CD3+CD56+NKG2C- and CD3+CD56-NKG2C+ T cells, TCR beta repertoires were obtained. Sequencing covered eight donors, seven HCMV-seropositive and one seronegative.

Germline CDR1 LGHDT, CDR2 YNNKEL (reference sequence). The CDR3 length is 15 residues. The authors made TCR beta cDNA libraries by 5'RACE template switching. This switching added a universal primer site and UMIs. TCRdb reanalyzed the 5' RACE reads and collapses them to one entry per CDR3 protein, without DNA. The sample table includes about 370,000 distinct CDR3 sequences. The gene calls are TRBV3-1 and TRBJ2-1; the D call from TCRdb, TRBD2, cannot be confirmed without DNA. This TCR was recovered from a woman aged 45-59 years in good health. The sample comprised blood T cells: a sorted CD56 or NKG2C T cell subset, CD4+ or CD8+ T cells, or bulk PBMC T cells (not recorded which). The chain's CDR3 is CASSQALTSYNEQFF.